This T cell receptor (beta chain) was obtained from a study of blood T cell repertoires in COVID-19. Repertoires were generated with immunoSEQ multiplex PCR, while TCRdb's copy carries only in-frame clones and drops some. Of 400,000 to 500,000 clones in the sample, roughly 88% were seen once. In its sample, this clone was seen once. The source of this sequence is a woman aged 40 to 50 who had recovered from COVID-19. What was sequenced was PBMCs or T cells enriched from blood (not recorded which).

This CDR3 reads CASSKDRDSRWGYGYTF. In DNA form, the CDR3 reads TGTGCCAGTAGCAAAGACCGGGACAGCCGATGGGGCTATGGCTACACCTTC. This chain uses TRBV19 with TRBJ1-2; TRBD1 agrees at 7 bases. V lost 6 bases and J lost 4; bases outside the gene matches: 17. This CDR3 comprises 17 residues. Germline lookup yields CDR1 LNHDA and CDR2 SQIVND (reference sequence).